This TCR beta chain was found in a study of beta chain features in type 1 diabetes. General observations from the study: Type 1 diabetes patients had TCRB CDR3s that were shorter (moderately but significantly so) in all four CD4+ subsets. When cDNA is sequenced, cells with high TCR expression could be over-represented.

All of the isolated RNA was reverse transcribed, so expressed TCRB transcripts were sequenced. Produced via immunoSEQ multiplex PCR; TCRdb's table is partial and in-frame only. The table includes over 120,000 clones, about 13% detected once. This clone was detected only a few times. Its antigen is unknown. J lost 5 bases, V lost 4 bases, and 9 bases had no gene match. Germline V gene data show CDR1 as SGHTS and CDR2 as YDEGEE. This CDR3 spans 14 amino acids. Input material: central memory CD4+ T cells from blood. This clonotype originated in a man aged 18-30 years with type 1 diabetes. The V and J genes are TRBV5-8 and TRBJ2-7; TRBD2 matches at 7 bases. The CDR3 coding sequence is TGTGCCAGCAGCAGGGAGGGGAATTCCCACGAGCAGTACTTC. Its translation is CASSREGNSHEQYF.